Below are 31 T cell receptor beta chains sequenced from a single sample in a study of OX40 agonist ivuxolimab in advanced cancers. Only in-frame clones appear in the TCRdb table, and some are missing; sequencing was by immunoSEQ multiplex PCR. The data contain over 150,000 clones, 85% to 95% of them singletons. The source material was CD4+ or CD8+ T cells sorted from blood, sampled in a trial of the OX40 agonist ivuxolimab. All receptors derive from an adult with an advanced solid tumor such as melanoma, head and neck, liver or kidney cancer.

The V and J genes are TRBV7-9 and TRBJ2-1, with 14 bases aligning to TRBD2. The germline CDR1 and CDR2 sequences are SEHNR and FQNEAQ (reference sequence). This CDR3 comprises 16 residues. V gave up 5 bases and J gave up 6 bases; unmatched junction bases: 6. The CDR3 is CASSQRLAGGGNEQFF. Here the CDR3 DNA reads TGTGCCAGCAGCCAGAGACTAGCGGGAGGGGGCAATGAGCAGTTCTTC.

This chain connects TRBV28 to TRBJ1-3; D unclear. This CDR3 is 16 amino acids long. Trimming shortened V by 3 bases and J by 0 bases, and 12 bases separated the two germline ends. From germline, CDR1 is MDHEN and CDR2 SYDVKM. The chain's CDR3 is CASSLEVPISGNTIYF. CDR3 DNA sequence: TGTGCCAGCAGTTTGGAGGTTCCAATCTCTGGAAACACCATATATTTT.

The rearrangement joins TRBV27 to TRBJ1-2; the match to TRBD1 covers 11 bases. Losses at the gene ends were 6 bases for V and 4 bases for J; bases not matched to a gene: 7. Per germline, CDR1 MNHEY and CDR2 SMNVEV (reference sequence). The CDR3 totals 15 residues. This CDR3 is CASSKRTGGIYGYTF. The CDR3 DNA reads as TGTGCCAGCAGCAAACGGACAGGGGGCATCTATGGCTACACCTTC.

This chain connects TRBV18 to TRBJ2-4, with D maybe TRBD1 (6 bases). The CDR3 is 16 amino acids. V was pared by 2 bases and J by 2 bases, with 13 bases between. Germline V CDR1 and CDR2: KGHSH, LQKENI. The CDR3 is CASSPSIQGTKNIQYF. In nucleotides, the CDR3 is TGTGCCAGCTCACCATCTATCCAGGGGACCAAAAACATTCAGTACTTC.

The chain has TRBV29-1 and TRBJ2-1; D not certain. Trimming pared 0 bases from V and 13 bases from J, leaving 13 bases between. Germline V CDR1 and CDR2: SQVTM, ANQGSEA. The length of the CDR3 is 12 residues. CDR3 in amino acids: CSVEETSPLQFF. CDR3 DNA sequence: TGCAGCGTTGAAGAGACTTCGCCCCTTCAGTTCTTC.

The chain is built from TRBV6-5 and TRBJ2-7; D gene unclear. V lost 2 bases and J lost 4, with 12 bases in between. The CDR3 is made up of 14 amino acids. Germline lookup yields CDR1 MNHEY and CDR2 SVGAGI. The CDR3 sequence is CASSYRYTDYEQYF. CDR3 nucleotide sequence: TGTGCCAGCAGTTACAGGTACACCGATTACGAGCAGTACTTC.

V usage is TRBV7-9 and J usage is TRBJ2-5; D is undetermined. The DNA end lines up better with TRBJ2-7; the J call may be wrong. Germline V gives CDR1 SEHNR, CDR2 FQNEAQ (reference sequence). This CDR3 comprises 15 residues. CDR3 coding DNA: TGTGCCAGCACCCCTCTACCTGGGTTGACCTACGAGCAGTACTTC. Translated: CASTPLPGLTYEQYF.

The chain links TRBV19 to TRBJ2-3; D is undetermined. CDR1 and CDR2 (germline): LNHDA, SQIVND (reference sequence). Deletions cut 6 bases from V and 1 base from J, with 8 bases between. CDR3 length: 13 amino acids. CDR3 nucleotide sequence: TGTGCCAGTAGGAGCGAACGCACAGATACGCAGTATTTT. It yields the protein CASRSERTDTQYF. The full variable domain, its missing parts supplied by reference TRBV19 and TRBJ2-3, is DGGITQSPKYLFRKEGQNVTLSCEQNLNHDAMYWYRQDPGQGLRLIYYSQIVNDFQKGDIAEGYSVSREKKESFPLTVTSAQKNPTAFYLCASRSERTDTQYFGPGTRLTVL.

Of note for this clone: The identical CDR3 is also encoded by other nucleotide sequences in the sample. The rearrangement links TRBV10-3 to TRBJ2-5, with D perhaps TRBD2 (7 bases). The length of the CDR3 is 14 residues. The V gene's germline CDR1 is ENHRY and CDR2 SYGVKD. V was cut by 6 bases and J by 4 bases, with 15 bases left in between. The CDR3 loop is CAIRGGQGRETQYF. DNA of the CDR3: TGTGCCATCAGGGGGGGGCAGGGGAGAGAGACCCAGTACTTC.

V gene TRBV7-2 combines with J gene TRBJ2-3; 9 nucleotides match TRBD2. After removal of 5 bases from V and 4 bases from J, the junction contained 7 bases not matched to a gene. The CDR3 consists of 15 residues. Looked up from germline, CDR1 is SGHTA and CDR2 is FQGNSA. The DNA of the CDR3 is TGTGCCAGCAGCGCGACTAGCGGCCCGGCAGATACGCAGTATTTT. Translation: CASSATSGPADTQYF.

V and J are TRBV7-9 and TRBJ1-3; unclear D gene. Trimming removed 2 bases at V and 0 bases at J, with 8 bases between. The CDR3 consists of 15 residues. Germline values: CDR1 SEHNR, CDR2 FQNEAQ (reference sequence). The CDR3 protein is CASSLTRISGNTIYF. CDR3 DNA: TGTGCCAGCAGCTTAACGAGAATCTCTGGAAACACCATATATTTT.

The genes are TRBV7-2 and TRBJ1-1, with a weak D call TRBD1 (6 bases). The CDR3 contains 15 residues. The V end was cut by 1 base, the J end by 1 base, with 10 bases between. The germline V gene encodes CDR1 SGHTA and CDR2 FQGNSA. CDR3 nucleotide sequence: TGTGCCAGCAGCTTAGTTCAGGGGACGAACACTGAAGCTTTCTTT. It yields the protein CASSLVQGTNTEAFF.

The rearrangement links TRBV2 to TRBJ2-1, with 14 bases fitting TRBD2. J gave up 8 bases and V 4 bases, and 4 bases lay outside the gene matches. Germline V lookup: CDR1 SNHLY, CDR2 FYNNEI. The CDR3 has 15 amino acids. CDR3 nucleotides: TGTGCCAGCAGTGTGGGACTAGCGGGAGTTCATGAGCAGTTCTTC. Amino acids: CASSVGLAGVHEQFF.

This clone was observed once. V gene TRBV27 combines with J gene TRBJ2-3, with 8 nucleotides matching TRBD2. V shed 5 bases and J 7 bases; nucleotides not matched to a gene: 11. The CDR3 covers 15 residues. Germline lookup yields CDR1 MNHEY and CDR2 SMNVEV (reference sequence). This CDR3 reads CASSRAGGGANTQYF. The CDR3, as DNA: TGTGCCAGCAGTCGGGCGGGGGGCGGGGCGAATACGCAGTATTTT.

This sequence joins TRBV28 and TRBJ2-5; the D is unclear. Germline CDR1 and CDR2: MDHEN and SYDVKM. The CDR3 loop spans 15 amino acids. The V gene lost 8 bases and the J gene lost 7 bases, with 23 bases spanning the gap. The CDR3 loop reads CASLDMGQAARTQYF. The CDR3 nucleotides are TGTGCCAGCCTTGATATGGGCCAGGCTGCAAGGACCCAGTACTTC.

This chain uses TRBV30 with TRBJ1-4; D gene ambiguous. This CDR3 spans 16 amino acids. Germline lookup yields CDR1 GTSNPN and CDR2 SVGIG (reference sequence). V was cut by 0 bases and J by 5 bases, with 16 bases left in between. The CDR3 bases are TGTGCCTGGAGTGTAAGGTCGAAGGGCCTGAATGAAAAACTGTTTTTT. The encoded protein is CAWSVRSKGLNEKLFF.

This clone was seen once. The rearrangement joins TRBV6-1 to TRBJ2-5; D is unresolved. The ends were cut back, 6 bases at V and 2 bases at J, with 10 bases in the middle. From germline, CDR1 is MNHNS and CDR2 SASEGT. This CDR3 comprises 13 residues. The CDR3 coding sequence is TGTGCCAGCAGGGTCAGGTCACAAGAGACCCAGTACTTC. Translated, it gives CASRVRSQETQYF.

The genes are TRBV15 and TRBJ2-3; the D is unclear. V was cut by 0 bases and J by 4 bases, with 5 bases left in between. Germline V CDR1 and CDR2: LNHNV, YYDKDF (reference sequence). The CDR3 runs 13 residues. The CDR3 loop is CATSRDQPDTQYF. The CDR3 nucleotides read TGTGCCACCAGCAGAGATCAGCCAGATACGCAGTATTTT.

The chain couples TRBV28 to TRBJ2-4; a possible D gene is TRBD2 (6 bases). V was trimmed by 3 bases and J by 6 bases, leaving 15 bases between them. Germline CDR1 MDHEN, CDR2 SYDVKM. The CDR3 loop spans 15 amino acids. The CDR3 protein is CASSFSGLRGNIQYF. CDR3 nucleotides: TGTGCCAGCAGTTTCTCGGGACTCCGGGGAAACATTCAGTACTTC.

The chain employs TRBV11-2 and TRBJ1-5; D ambiguous. V lost 4 bases and J lost 6, with 10 bases in between. Germline CDR1 SGHAT, CDR2 FQNNGV. The CDR3 extends over 13 amino acids. CDR3 nucleotide sequence: TGTGCCAGCAGCTCCCAGGCTGGTCAGCCCCAGCATTTT. The encoded protein is CASSSQAGQPQHF. Full variable domain (missing parts from reference TRBV11-2 and TRBJ1-5): EAGVAQSPRYKIIEKRQSVAFWCNPISGHATLYWYQQILGQGPKLLIQFQNNGVVDDSQLPKDRFSAERLKGVDSTLKIQPAKLEDSAVYLCASSSQAGQPQHFGDGTRLSIL.

The V call is TRBV27, the J call TRBJ2-5; TRBD1 might be the D (5 bases). V was trimmed by 4 bases and J by 6 bases, leaving 12 bases between them. Germline CDR1 and CDR2: MNHEY and SMNVEV (reference sequence). CDR3 size: 13 residues. The CDR3 loop is CASSSQGGKTQYF. The CDR3 nucleotides are TGTGCCAGCAGTTCCCAGGGTGGGAAGACCCAGTACTTC.

The chain uses TRBV6-1 and TRBJ2-7; 11 nucleotides agree with TRBD1. The CDR3 contains 15 residues. After removal of 5 bases from V and 2 bases from J, the junction contained 5 bases not matched to a gene. Germline loops: CDR1 MNHNS, CDR2 SASEGT. The CDR3 sequence: CASSPRDRGTYEQYF. CDR3 bases: TGTGCCAGCAGTCCCCGGGACAGGGGGACCTACGAGCAGTACTTC.

The gene calls are TRBV29-1 and TRBJ2-7; D not resolved. The CDR3 is 12 amino acids. V was shortened by 4 bases and J by 2 bases, with 9 bases between the two germline ends. The germline CDR1 and CDR2 sequences are SQVTM and ANQGSEA. CDR3 sequence (DNA): TGCAGCGTTGTTACAGCAGCCTACGAGCAGTACTTC. Its protein is CSVVTAAYEQYF.

This chain links TRBV4-1 with TRBJ2-1, with 7 bases fitting TRBD1. Germline V gene data show CDR1 as MGHRA and CDR2 as YSYEKL. Germline trimming cut 0 bases from V and 7 bases from J; bases unmatched to any gene: 6. The CDR3 has 15 amino acids. The CDR3 DNA follows: TGCGCCAGCAGCCAAGATGACAGGGAACGAAATGAGCAGTTCTTC. Amino acids: CASSQDDRERNEQFF.

This sequence joins TRBV5-1 and TRBJ2-7; 11 positions match TRBD2. Germline assignment: CDR1 SGHRS and CDR2 YFSETQ. The CDR3 totals 16 residues. Trimming removed 3 bases from V and 0 bases from J; junction bases left unmatched: 5. The CDR3 spells CASSSKTSGSSYEQYF. The CDR3 DNA reads as TGCGCCAGCAGCTCGAAAACTAGCGGGAGCTCCTACGAGCAGTACTTC.

This clone appeared once. The rearrangement joins TRBV7-2 to TRBJ2-1; D gene uncertain. There are 14 residues in the CDR3. The germline CDR1 and CDR2 sequences are SGHTA and FQGNSA. V lost 5 bases to trimming and J lost 5 bases, with 13 bases between them. The CDR3 region is CASSPILADNEQFF. The CDR3 nucleotides read TGTGCCAGCAGCCCGATTCTGGCAGACAATGAGCAGTTCTTC.

V is TRBV28 and J is TRBJ2-7; 8 bases line up with TRBD1. From germline, CDR1 is MDHEN and CDR2 SYDVKM. The CDR3 covers 14 residues. Trimming removed 4 bases from V and 2 bases from J; junction bases left unmatched: 4. In nucleotides, the CDR3 is TGTGCCAGCAGTTCGACAGGGGAGACCTACGAGCAGTACTTC. It codes for CASSSTGETYEQYF. The full variable domain, its missing parts supplied by reference TRBV28 and TRBJ2-7, is DVKVTQSSRYLVKRTGEKVFLECVQDMDHENMFWYRQDPGLGLRLIYFSYDVKMKEKGDIPEGYSVSREKKERFSLILESASTNQTSMYLCASSSTGETYEQYFGPGTRLTVT.

The chain combines TRBV11-1 with TRBJ1-2; D is unresolved. Between the trimmed V and J ends, which lost 4 bases and 7 bases, there was a span of 19 bases. The V gene's germline CDR1 is SGHAT and CDR2 FQDESV (reference sequence). CDR3 length: 15 residues. The CDR3 reads CASSSIPAPSLGYTF. CDR3 nucleotides: TGTGCCAGCAGCTCAATTCCCGCCCCATCACTTGGCTACACCTTC.

Concerning this clone: Other DNA sequences from this sample encode an identical CDR3 as well. The chain is built from TRBV28 and TRBJ2-3; 10 bases are shared with TRBD2. The V and J ends lost 2 bases and 7 bases, in that order; junction bases with no gene match: 15. CDR3 length: 18 amino acids. Germline CDR1 is MDHEN and CDR2 is SYDVKM. The CDR3 reads CASSLKGRLAGSRNTQYF. CDR3 in DNA: TGTGCCAGCAGTTTAAAGGGGCGACTAGCGGGTTCCCGGAATACGCAGTATTTT.

As to this clone: Other DNA variants within this sample encode the same CDR3. V usage is TRBV6-5 and J usage is TRBJ2-7; TRBD1 matches at 7 bases. With V trimmed by 6 bases and J by 2 bases, 4 bases remained unmatched. CDR3 size: 13 residues. Germline V CDR1 and CDR2: MNHEY, SVGAGI. In DNA, the CDR3 is TGTGCCAGCAGGCGACAGGGTCCCTACGAGCAGTACTTC. Translated: CASRRQGPYEQYF.

The CDR3 reads CASRELLAGGGQETQYF. In nucleotides, the CDR3 is TGCGCCAGCAGGGAGCTGCTAGCGGGAGGAGGGCAAGAGACCCAGTACTTC. The rearrangement uses TRBV5-1 and TRBJ2-5; 11 nucleotides agree with TRBD2. This CDR3 is 17 amino acids long. Looked up from germline, CDR1 is SGHRS and CDR2 is YFSETQ. V gave up 5 bases and J gave up 2 bases; unmatched junction bases: 11.